These 21 T cell receptor beta chains share one sample of origin, sequenced in a study of CD8 T cells in Susac syndrome. Roughly 0.45 to 1 ug RNA was reverse transcribed with random hexamers. TCRdb reanalysed the immunoSEQ multiplex PCR reads using MiXCR and keeps one entry per CDR3 protein. The sample lists approximately 300,000 distinct CDR3 sequences, roughly 85% occurring once. The sample was CD8+ T cells from PBMCs. These receptors were obtained from a human donor with multiple sclerosis.

This clonotype was observed a few times. The rearrangement links TRBV9 to TRBJ2-3, with a weak D call TRBD2 (6 bases). Germline-derived CDR1 and CDR2 are SGDLS and YYNGEE. Trimming left V 5 bases short and J 2 bases short, with 12 bases between. The CDR3 covers 14 residues. DNA of the CDR3: TGTGCCAGCAGGGAGGGACCTCACACAGATACGCAGTATTTT. Its translation: CASREGPHTDTQYF. The full variable domain, in which reference TRBV9 and TRBJ2-3 provide the parts outside the CDR3, is DSGVTQTPKHLITATGQRVTLRCSPRSGDLSVYWYQQSLDQGLQFLIQYYNGEERAKGNILERFSAQQFPDLHSELNLSSLELGDSALYFCASREGPHTDTQYFGPGTRLTVL.

V usage is TRBV6-2 or TRBV6-3 and J usage is TRBJ2-7, with 7 bases lining up with TRBD1. The CDR3 totals 14 residues. CDR1 and CDR2 from the germline V gene are MNHEY and SVGEGT. J lost 5 bases, V lost 7 bases, and 11 bases had no gene match. The CDR3 DNA sequence: TGTGCCAGCACCGAGAGGGGGCTAGTCCACGAGCAGTACTTC. Translated: CASTERGLVHEQYF.

The chain uses TRBV4-3 and TRBJ2-3; 9 nucleotides agree with TRBD2. CDR1 LGHNA and CDR2 YSLEER come from the germline V gene. V lost 3 bases to trimming and J lost 3 bases; unmatched junction nucleotides: 4. The CDR3 covers 15 residues. The CDR3 reads CASSHTLAGTDTQYF. In DNA form, the CDR3 reads TGCGCCAGCAGCCACACCCTAGCGGGAACAGATACGCAGTATTTT.

The chain recombines TRBV12-3 or TRBV12-4 with TRBJ2-7, with D possibly TRBD1 on 6 matching bases. This CDR3 region has 15 residues. The V and J ends lost 6 bases and 0 bases respectively, with 15 bases between them. The CDR3 here is CASSSPRGDSYEQYF. CDR3 in DNA: TGTGCCAGCAGCTCCCCCAGGGGTGACTCCTACGAGCAGTACTTC.

A single count supports this clonotype. The chain is built from TRBV14 and TRBJ1-1, with unresolved D. V lost 1 base, J lost 3 bases, and 6 bases lay in between. The CDR3 totals 13 residues. The germline V gene encodes CDR1 SGHDN and CDR2 FVKESK. Here the CDR3 reads CASSQGAYTEAFF. In nucleotides, the CDR3 is TGTGCCAGCAGCCAAGGTGCTTACACTGAAGCTTTCTTT.

The rearrangement uses TRBV19 and TRBJ2-1, with D hard to call. V lost 3 bases and J 8 bases, leaving 8 bases between the germline ends. Germline CDR1 and CDR2: LNHDA and SQIVND (reference sequence). The CDR3 consists of 12 residues. CDR3 protein: CASSMPLDEQFF. The CDR3, as DNA: TGTGCCAGTAGTATGCCTCTCGATGAGCAGTTCTTC.

This clonotype was observed once. The V and J genes are TRBV10-1 and TRBJ2-5; 11 nucleotides align to TRBD2. The length of the CDR3 is 18 residues. The junction had 14 bases not matched to a gene; V was cut back by 2 bases and J by 6 bases. CDR1 is WNHNN and CDR2 is SYGVQD in the germline V gene (reference sequence). In DNA form, the CDR3 reads TGCGCCAGCAGTGAGGAGGTGGGGACTAGCGGCCCTCTTCAGACCCAGTACTTC. Protein product: CASSEEVGTSGPLQTQYF.

V gene TRBV27 combines with J gene TRBJ2-1, with TRBD2 matching over 7 bases. J gave up 7 bases and V 5 bases, and 14 bases lay outside the gene matches. This CDR3 has 16 residues. From germline, CDR1 is MNHEY and CDR2 SMNVEV (reference sequence). As DNA, the CDR3 is TGTGCCAGCAGTCTCTCCGGCGGGAGTAAGGGGAATGAGCAGTTCTTC. It translates to CASSLSGGSKGNEQFF.

The V call is TRBV29-1, the J call TRBJ2-1, with D unclear. The CDR3 runs to 14 residues. Trimming removed 5 bases at V and 4 bases at J, with 15 bases between. Per the germline V gene, CDR1 is SQVTM and CDR2 is ANQGSEA. This CDR3 reads CSVSGRGAYNEQFF. The DNA for the CDR3 is TGCAGCGTTTCGGGTCGCGGCGCTTACAATGAGCAGTTCTTC.

This chain uses TRBV28 with TRBJ2-1; maybe TRBD1 (5 bases). Trimming stripped 1 base from V and 3 bases from J, with 13 bases between. Germline V CDR1 and CDR2: MDHEN, SYDVKM. The CDR3 has 16 amino acids. This CDR3 reads CASSLSAGPYYNEQFF. The CDR3 DNA sequence: TGTGCCAGCAGTTTATCAGCAGGGCCGTACTACAATGAGCAGTTCTTC.

The J gene is TRBJ2-1, the V gene TRBV13; D gene ambiguous. Trimming removed 0 bases at V and 6 bases at J, with 3 bases between. This CDR3 is 12 amino acids long. Germline lookup yields CDR1 PRHDT and CDR2 FYEKMQ (reference sequence). DNA of the CDR3: TGTGCCAGCAGCTTAGGGATCAATGAGCAGTTCTTC. Encoded protein: CASSLGINEQFF.

The genes are TRBV15 and TRBJ2-1, with 9 bases identical to TRBD2. The V segment lost 9 bases and the J segment 2 bases; nucleotides outside the gene matches: 8. This CDR3 is 15 amino acids long. Germline CDR1 reads LNHNV; CDR2 reads YYDKDF (reference sequence). Written as DNA, the CDR3 is TGTGCCACGCAAGAGCGGGAGGCCGCCTACAATGAGCAGTTCTTC. It translates to CATQEREAAYNEQFF.

V is TRBV28 and J is TRBJ1-5; D is unresolved. This CDR3 has 14 residues. Germline V gene data show CDR1 as MDHEN and CDR2 as SYDVKM. Trimming took 6 bases from V and 7 from J, leaving 16 bases between them. As DNA, the CDR3 is TGTGCCAGCAGCCTGGCTCTGAGCGGGCAGCCCCAGCATTTT. Encoded protein: CASSLALSGQPQHF.

The chain links TRBV30 to TRBJ1-5; 10 bases line up with TRBD1. Germline V gene data show CDR1 as GTSNPN and CDR2 as SVGIG (reference sequence). This CDR3 contains 15 residues. The trim removed 4 bases at V and 1 base at J, leaving 4 bases unmatched. The CDR3 is CAWTLGQGSNQPQHF. CDR3 nucleotide sequence: TGTGCCTGGACTCTGGGACAGGGGAGCAATCAGCCCCAGCATTTT.

The chain has TRBV6-6 and TRBJ2-1, with D perhaps TRBD1 (6 bases). The length of the CDR3 is 13 residues. Germline loops: CDR1 MNHNY, CDR2 SVGAGI (reference sequence). Between the trimmed V and J ends, which lost 4 bases and 8 bases, there was a span of 12 bases. Written as DNA, the CDR3 is TGTGCCAGCAGTTGGGGGCCCGGAGATGAGCAGTTCTTC. Translating gives CASSWGPGDEQFF.

This chain connects TRBV27 to TRBJ2-5, with D perhaps assigned TRBD1 or TRBD2 (6 bases each). CDR1 and CDR2 (germline): MNHEY, SMNVEV (reference sequence). This CDR3 spans 17 amino acids. Trimming removed 5 bases from V and 1 base from J, with 20 bases in between. The CDR3 sequence: CASSPIGWRGVQETQYF. The CDR3 nucleotides are TGTGCCAGCAGTCCCATTGGGTGGAGGGGGGTCCAAGAGACCCAGTACTTC.

V usage is TRBV4-1 and J usage is TRBJ2-1; D unclear. Trimming took 1 base from V and 6 from J, leaving 7 bases between them. Looked up from germline, CDR1 is MGHRA and CDR2 is YSYEKL. This CDR3 has 13 residues. The CDR3 region has the DNA TGCGCCAGCAGCCAAGTCGAAGGCAATGAGCAGTTCTTC. It encodes CASSQVEGNEQFF.

This rearrangement joins TRBV11-2 to TRBJ2-3, with D possibly called TRBD1 or TRBD2 (5 bases each). Germline V lookup: CDR1 SGHAT, CDR2 FQNNGV. The CDR3 runs to 13 residues. The V and J ends lost 6 bases and 7 bases respectively, with 14 bases between them. CDR3 residues: CASSFYGTYTQYF. CDR3 nucleotides: TGTGCCAGCAGTTTCTATGGGACCTATACGCAGTATTTT.

J is TRBJ2-7 and V is TRBV7-2; possibly TRBD1 for D (6 bases). This CDR3 comprises 16 residues. V was shortened by 1 base and J by 7 bases, with 20 bases between the two germline ends. The V gene's germline CDR1 is SGHTA and CDR2 FQGNSA. This chain's CDR3 is CASSLVCLWQGWEQYF. For the CDR3, the DNA is TGTGCCAGCAGCTTAGTGTGTTTGTGGCAGGGGTGGGAGCAGTACTTC. The variable domain in full, completed from reference TRBV7-2 and TRBJ2-7, reads GAGVSQSPSNKVTEKGKDVELRCDPISGHTALYWYRQSLGQGLEFLIYFQGNSAPDKSGLPSDRFSAERTGGSVSTLTIQRTQQEDSAVYLCASSLVCLWQGWEQYFGPGTRLTVT.

The CDR3 sequence: CAWSEVPGRTDTQYF. The CDR3 DNA is TGTGCCTGGAGTGAAGTCCCTGGGCGCACAGATACGCAGTATTTT. The chain is built from TRBV30 and TRBJ2-3; D is uncertain. Between the trimmed V and J ends, which lost 1 base and 1 base, there was a span of 12 bases. This CDR3 comprises 15 residues. Germline loops: CDR1 GTSNPN, CDR2 SVGIG (reference sequence).

This rearrangement joins TRBV7-2 to TRBJ2-7, with 12 bases that match TRBD2. V shed 2 bases, J shed 2 bases, and the junction held 10 bases outside the gene matches. The V gene's germline CDR1 is SGHTA and CDR2 FQGNSA. This CDR3 has 18 residues. CDR3 loop: CASSLPGLAGNGPYEQYF. As DNA, the CDR3 is TGTGCCAGCAGCTTACCAGGACTAGCGGGAAACGGGCCCTACGAGCAGTACTTC.